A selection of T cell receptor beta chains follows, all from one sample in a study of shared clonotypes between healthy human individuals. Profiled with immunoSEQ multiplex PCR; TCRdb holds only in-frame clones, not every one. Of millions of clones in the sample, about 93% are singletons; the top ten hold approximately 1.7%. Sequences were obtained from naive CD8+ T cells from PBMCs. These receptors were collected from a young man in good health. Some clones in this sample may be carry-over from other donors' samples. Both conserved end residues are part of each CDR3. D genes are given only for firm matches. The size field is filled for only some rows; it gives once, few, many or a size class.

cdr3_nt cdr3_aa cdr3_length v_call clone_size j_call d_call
TGTGCCAGTAGTATAGTAGCAGTAGTCGCCTACAATGAGCAGTTCTTC CASSIVAVVAYNEQFF 16 TRBV19 NA TRBJ2-1 NA
TGTGCCAGCAGTAAGGGACTAGCGGGAGACTACGAGCAGTACTTC CASSKGLAGDYEQYF 15 TRBV6-1 NA TRBJ2-7 TRBD2
TGTGCCAGCAGTTTCTCTAGCGGAGAAAGGGTAGATGAGCAGTTCTTC CASSFSSGERVDEQFF 16 TRBV27 NA TRBJ2-1 TRBD2
TGCGCCAGCAGGGACAGGGGGCGGGACACTGAAGCTTTCTTT CASRDRGRDTEAFF 14 TRBV5-1 NA TRBJ1-1 TRBD1
TGTGCCAGCAGCCGAGAAGGGGCCAAAAACATTCAGTACTTC CASSREGAKNIQYF 14 TRBV5-4 NA TRBJ2-4 NA
TGTGCCAGCAGGGTATCCGGCCAACGAGATCATCAGCCCCAGCATTTT CASRVSGQRDHQPQHF 16 TRBV27 once TRBJ1-5 NA
TGCGCCAGCAGCCAAGATTTAGCGTGGGAGACCCAGTACTTC CASSQDLAWETQYF 14 TRBV4-3 NA TRBJ2-5 NA
TGTGCCAGCATGACGGGGGCCTACGAGCAGTACTTC CASMTGAYEQYF 12 TRBV6-6 NA TRBJ2-7 NA
TGTGCCAGCACTGACGTATCTAGCTCCTACGAGCAGTACTTC CASTDVSSSYEQYF 14 TRBV6-1 NA TRBJ2-7 NA
TGTGCCAGCAGTGAATATATTGGACGAGACAATGAGCAGTTCTTC CASSEYIGRDNEQFF 15 TRBV25-1 NA TRBJ2-1 NA
TGCAGCGTTGTAGGAGGGGATTACACAGATACGCAGTATTTT CSVVGGDYTDTQYF 14 TRBV29-1 NA TRBJ2-3 NA
TGTGCCAGCAGTTCAGGGCCCTCCTACGAGCAGTACTTC CASSSGPSYEQYF 13 TRBV6-5 once TRBJ2-7 NA
TGTGCCAGCAGTTACAGGGAACCAAATGAAAAACTGTTTTTT CASSYREPNEKLFF 14 TRBV6-6 NA TRBJ1-4 NA
TGCGCCAGCAGAGATAGACTGGCCTACAATGAGCAGTTCTTC CASRDRLAYNEQFF 14 TRBV10-2 NA TRBJ2-1 NA
TGTGCCAGCAGCCAAGACAGGGGCCCATACTATGGCTACACCTTC CASSQDRGPYYGYTF 15 TRBV9 NA TRBJ1-2 TRBD1
TGTGCCAGCAGCCCTCGGGACGGTCCGGTCGAGCAGTACTTC CASSPRDGPVEQYF 14 TRBV11-2 NA TRBJ2-7 NA
TGCGCCAGCAGCCCGGGCAATGAGCAGTTCTTC CASSPGNEQFF 11 TRBV10-2 NA TRBJ2-1 NA
TGTGCCAGCAGTGAGAGGGACTCTGGGGCCAACGTCCTGACTTTC CASSERDSGANVLTF 15 TRBV2 NA TRBJ2-6 NA
TGTGCCAGCAGTTTATACAGCGGTGCGAACACCGGGGAGCTGTTTTTT CASSLYSGANTGELFF 16 TRBV27 NA TRBJ2-2 NA
TGCGCCAGCAGCCAAGATCGCGTGGAGCAGTACTTC CASSQDRVEQYF 12 TRBV4-1 NA TRBJ2-7 NA
TGTGCCAGCAGCTCAAGGGGCGGGGCCACTTGGCCCCAGCATTTT CASSSRGGATWPQHF 15 TRBV7-8 NA TRBJ1-5 NA
TGTGCCAGCAGCTCCTCCCGAGCCCGGAACACTGAAGCTTTCTTT CASSSSRARNTEAFF 15 TRBV27 NA TRBJ1-1 NA
TGTGCCAGCAGTCTAACTAGCGGAGGCTCCTACGAGCAGTACTTC CASSLTSGGSYEQYF 15 TRBV27 once TRBJ2-7 TRBD2
TGTGCCAGCAGTCCCGGGACAGGGGGGTACGAGCAGTACTTC CASSPGTGGYEQYF 14 TRBV28 NA TRBJ2-7 TRBD1
TGTGCCAGCAGACACCGGGACAGTAATTCACCCCTCCACTTT CASRHRDSNSPLHF 14 TRBV6-1 NA TRBJ1-6 TRBD1
TGCAGCGTTGAAGGGCTAGCGGGAGGTTCCTACGAGCAGTACTTC CSVEGLAGGSYEQYF 15 TRBV29-1 NA TRBJ2-7 TRBD2
TGCGCCAGCAGCCAAGAAGTGGGAGGGAACGAGCAGTACTTC CASSQEVGGNEQYF 14 TRBV4-1 NA TRBJ2-7 TRBD2
TGCGCCAGCAGCCAAGATCCGGGATGGGACACTGAAGCTTTCTTT CASSQDPGWDTEAFF 15 TRBV4-1 NA TRBJ1-1 NA
TGCGCCAGCAGCCAGACCCCGGGAGGGGGCGGCACAGATACGCAGTATTTT CASSQTPGGGGTDTQYF 17 TRBV4-1 once TRBJ2-3 NA